This T cell receptor (beta chain) appears in the sequencing data of a study of blood T cell repertoires in COVID-19. Study context: The study drew acute and convalescent COVID-19 samples from the United States, Italy and Spain. T cells, B-cell-depleted T cells, or PBMCs supplied cDNA or gDNA.

In the original workflow: Researchers report that nucleated cell counts were estimated from reference gene primer amplification. Method: immunoSEQ multiplex PCR; TCRdb's copy keeps in-frame clones and lacks some. V, J and clone size were drawn from that table, and D and trimming were deduced from the DNA. This table has 200,000 to 250,000 clones, roughly four fifths appearing once. Patients in Seattle were enrolled during active infection, then followed longitudinally. The V gene's germline CDR1 is SNHLY and CDR2 FYNNEI. The CDR3 runs to 11 residues. V was pared by 5 bases and J by 7 bases, with 6 bases between.

The TCR was taken from a woman older than 75 with COVID-19, enrolled during active disease. The chain joins TRBV2 to TRBJ2-4, with D unresolved. The sample was peripheral blood. CDR3 sequence: CASSNQNIQYF. CDR3 DNA: TGTGCCAGCAGTAATCAGAACATTCAGTACTTC.